Following are 24 T cell receptor beta chains from one sample sequenced in a study of blood T cell repertoires in COVID-19. Sequencing was performed with immunoSEQ multiplex PCR; in TCRdb, only in-frame clones are kept and a portion is missing. Of fewer than 250,000 clones listed, 85% to 90% are singletons. Source material: PBMCs or T cells enriched from blood (not recorded which). All receptors derive from a man in his forties or fifties who had been exposed to COVID-19.

The chain couples TRBV18 to TRBJ2-7, with 10 bases fitting TRBD2. Unmatched junction bases numbered 6, after V lost 6 bases and J lost 1 base. The germline CDR1 and CDR2 sequences are KGHSH and LQKENI. The CDR3 extends over 15 amino acids. The CDR3 DNA reads as TGTGCCAGCTCGAAAGGACTAGCGGTATCCTACGAGCAGTACTTC. Its translation: CASSKGLAVSYEQYF.

The chain couples TRBV5-1 to TRBJ1-4, with 7 bases identical to TRBD1. With 0 bases clipped from V and 8 bases from J, the junction kept 7 bases outside the gene matches. Germline V CDR1 and CDR2: SGHRS, YFSETQ. The CDR3 has 15 residues. The CDR3 region has the DNA TGCGCCAGCAGCTTGGGACAGGGCTTTAGGGAAAAACTGTTTTTT. Amino acids: CASSLGQGFREKLFF.

The chain carries TRBV15 and TRBJ2-5; D remains unclear. Trimming took off 1 base at V and 1 base at J, with 13 bases between the two ends. The germline gives CDR1 LNHNV, CDR2 YYDKDF (reference sequence). The CDR3 is 16 amino acids. The CDR3 region has the DNA TGTGCCACCAGCAGAGGCAGCGCAACCCCCCAAGAGACCCAGTACTTC. Amino acids: CATSRGSATPQETQYF. The whole variable domain, filled in from reference TRBV15 and TRBJ2-5, reads DAMVIQNPRYQVTQFGKPVTLSCSQTLNHNVMYWYQQKSSQAPKLLFHYYDKDFNNEADTPDNFQSRRPNTSFCFLDIRSPGLGDTAMYLCATSRGSATPQETQYFGPGTRLLVL.

The rearrangement links TRBV27 to TRBJ1-5; D possibly corresponds to TRBD1 (5 bases). CDR3 size: 16 residues. The germline CDR1 and CDR2 sequences are MNHEY and SMNVEV (reference sequence). Between the trimmed V and J ends, which lost 3 bases and 0 bases, there was a span of 12 bases. The CDR3 region is CASSFGGRASNQPQHF. The CDR3 DNA reads as TGTGCCAGCAGTTTTGGGGGGAGGGCTAGCAATCAGCCCCAGCATTTT.

A few counts support this clone. The DNA of the CDR3 is TGTGCCAGCAGCGTAGAAGGGAGCTCTGGGGCCAACGTCCTGACTTTC. Its translation is CASSVEGSSGANVLTF. This rearrangement joins TRBV9 to TRBJ2-6, with D possibly matching TRBD2 (5 bases). From germline, CDR1 is SGDLS and CDR2 YYNGEE. The CDR3 covers 16 residues. V was pared by 0 bases and J by 0 bases, with 7 bases between.

The chain combines TRBV27 with TRBJ1-2; 9 bases fit TRBD1. The CDR3 is made up of 15 amino acids. V shed 7 bases, J shed 7 bases, and the junction held 13 bases outside the gene matches. Germline CDR1 is MNHEY and CDR2 is SMNVEV (reference sequence). The CDR3: CASKAPQQGAVGYTF. In DNA, the CDR3 is TGTGCCAGCAAGGCGCCCCAACAGGGGGCGGTTGGCTACACCTTC.

The chain couples TRBV6-6 to TRBJ2-7; D perhaps matches TRBD1 (5 bases). This CDR3 contains 14 residues. The V and J ends lost 6 bases and 3 bases respectively, with 15 bases between them. Germline lookup yields CDR1 MNHNY and CDR2 SVGAGI (reference sequence). Written as DNA, the CDR3 is TGTGCCAGCAGGAGCAGGGCTAATCTCTACGAGCAGTACTTC. Its protein is CASRSRANLYEQYF.

The rearrangement uses TRBV20-1 and TRBJ2-3, with TRBD2 matching over 11 bases. The CDR3 has 14 amino acids. Germline CDR1 and CDR2: DFQATT and SNEGSKA (reference sequence). With V trimmed by 3 bases and J by 5 bases, 4 bases remained unmatched. The CDR3, as DNA: TGCAGTGCTAGTCTAGCGGGGGGAGGAGATACGCAGTATTTT. Its translation: CSASLAGGGDTQYF.

The chain has TRBV19 and TRBJ2-1; TRBD2 agrees at 7 bases. V trimming: 6 bases; J trimming: 4 bases; junction bases outside the gene matches: 12. This CDR3 is 16 amino acids long. Germline CDR1 is LNHDA and CDR2 is SQIVND (reference sequence). CDR3 DNA: TGTGCCAGTAGCCTTCTAGCGGCTCGCTCGTACAATGAGCAGTTCTTC. It translates to CASSLLAARSYNEQFF.

The chain carries TRBV5-6 and TRBJ2-3, with D possibly TRBD2 on 5 matching bases. V shed 0 bases and J shed 1 base, with 9 bases lying between them. The CDR3 loop spans 15 amino acids. The germline V gene encodes CDR1 SGHDT and CDR2 YYEEEE. The CDR3 spells CASSLELEGTDTQYF. CDR3 in DNA: TGTGCCAGCAGCTTGGAACTGGAGGGCACAGATACGCAGTATTTT.

This chain joins TRBV6-5 and TRBJ2-7; 13 bases are shared with TRBD2. Germline-derived CDR1 and CDR2 are MNHEY and SVGAGI. CDR3 length equals 15 residues. Trimming at V came to 5 bases and at J to 4 bases, leaving 5 bases not matched to a gene. The CDR3 protein is CASSTGTSGAYEQYF. The CDR3 bases are TGTGCCAGCAGTACAGGGACTAGCGGGGCTTACGAGCAGTACTTC.

The CDR3 region has the DNA TGCGCCAGCAGCTTGGAAGCGGGAGGGAGCACAGATACGCAGTATTTT. It encodes CASSLEAGGSTDTQYF. V and J are TRBV5-1 and TRBJ2-3; 10 nucleotides agree with TRBD2. The CDR3 runs 16 residues. With 0 bases clipped from V and 0 bases from J, the junction kept 1 base outside the gene matches. Per germline, CDR1 SGHRS and CDR2 YFSETQ.

The chain is built from TRBV19 and TRBJ2-5; perhaps TRBD1 as D (6 bases). Germline V gives CDR1 LNHDA, CDR2 SQIVND (reference sequence). V dropped 2 bases and J dropped 3 bases, with 7 bases sitting between them. The CDR3 is 13 amino acids. The CDR3 sequence: CASSITGKETQYF. The CDR3, as DNA: TGTGCCAGTAGTATAACAGGGAAAGAGACCCAGTACTTC.

The V call is TRBV12-3 or TRBV12-4, the J call TRBJ2-7; 7 positions match TRBD1. Unmatched junction bases numbered 1, after V lost 5 bases and J lost 3 bases. This CDR3 region has 12 residues. CDR3 sequence: CASSRDSYEQYV. In nucleotides, the CDR3 is TGTGCCAGCAGTAGGGACAGCTACGAGCAGTACGTC.

The gene calls are TRBV27 and TRBJ2-1; 7 bases line up with TRBD1. The CDR3 is 12 residues long. V trimming: 4 bases; J trimming: 14 bases; junction bases outside the gene matches: 8. Looked up from germline, CDR1 is MNHEY and CDR2 is SMNVEV (reference sequence). CDR3 loop: CASSSTGSNEFF. The CDR3 nucleotides are TGTGCCAGCAGTTCGACAGGGTCTAACGAGTTCTTC.

V and J are TRBV4-1 and TRBJ1-5; D gene uncertain. The V end was cut by 3 bases, the J end by 0 bases, with 15 bases between. This CDR3 has 17 amino acids. The germline CDR1 and CDR2 sequences are MGHRA and YSYEKL. The CDR3 protein is CASSQTLGRYSNQPQHF. In nucleotides, the CDR3 is TGCGCCAGCAGCCAGACATTAGGCCGATATAGCAATCAGCCCCAGCATTTT.

The chain couples TRBV5-1 to TRBJ1-1; 7 bases agree with TRBD1. Germline CDR1 SGHRS, CDR2 YFSETQ. Trimming at V came to 0 bases and at J to 6 bases, leaving 5 bases not matched to a gene. The CDR3 extends over 14 amino acids. As DNA, the CDR3 is TGCGCCAGCAGCTTGGGACAGGGTGATTCTGAAGCTTTCTTT. This sequence encodes CASSLGQGDSEAFF.

The chain uses TRBV9 and TRBJ2-5; 9 nucleotides agree with TRBD2. The CDR3 is 17 amino acids. Germline V gene lookup returns CDR1 SGDLS and CDR2 YYNGEE. With V trimmed by 0 bases and J by 5 bases, 11 bases remained unmatched. For the CDR3, the DNA is TGTGCCAGCAGCGTAGATGTTGGACTAGCGAAGTGGGAGACCCAGTACTTC. Protein: CASSVDVGLAKWETQYF. The full variable domain, with the rest looked up from reference TRBV9 and TRBJ2-5, is DSGVTQTPKHLITATGQRVTLRCSPRSGDLSVYWYQQSLDQGLQFLIQYYNGEERAKGNILERFSAQQFPDLHSELNLSSLELGDSALYFCASSVDVGLAKWETQYFGPGTRLLVL.

The CDR3 here is CASSQGPAGGLTDTQYF. The CDR3 coding sequence is TGCGCCAGCAGCCAAGGCCCGGCGGGAGGGCTCACAGATACGCAGTATTTT. The rearrangement uses TRBV4-1 and TRBJ2-3; TRBD2 matches 9 bases. V dropped 1 base and J dropped 2; count of bases not matched to a gene: 7. CDR3 length: 17 residues. Germline assignment: CDR1 MGHRA and CDR2 YSYEKL.

V and J are TRBV19 and TRBJ2-2; 10 positions match TRBD1. In germline, CDR1 is LNHDA, CDR2 SQIVND (reference sequence). This CDR3 contains 16 residues. After removal of 8 bases from V and 7 bases from J, the junction contained 13 bases not matched to a gene. This chain's CDR3 is CASSPGQGMVSGELFF. In DNA, the CDR3 is TGTGCCAGTTCTCCGGGACAGGGGATGGTCAGCGGGGAGCTGTTTTTT.

The J gene is TRBJ2-7, the V gene TRBV6-1; a possible D gene is TRBD2 (6 bases). This CDR3 has 20 amino acids. The germline gives CDR1 MNHNS, CDR2 SASEGT. The V end lost 4 bases, the J end lost 6 bases, and 34 bases lay between the germline ends. CDR3 coding DNA: TGTGCCAGCAGTGGCCCCGGTCCCGGGCCACAGCCGGGGGAGCCCCTCGAGCAGTACTTC. This encodes CASSGPGPGPQPGEPLEQYF.

V usage is TRBV28 and J usage is TRBJ2-2; 8 bases line up with TRBD1. Trimming removed 9 bases from V and 6 bases from J; junction bases left unmatched: 6. The germline gives CDR1 MDHEN, CDR2 SYDVKM. The CDR3 covers 13 residues. The CDR3 DNA sequence: TGTGCCAGTACGGACAGGGCCCCCGGGGAGCTGTTTTTT. Its translation is CASTDRAPGELFF.

This sequence joins TRBV19 and TRBJ1-5, with D possibly TRBD1 on 5 matching bases. Germline-derived CDR1 and CDR2 are LNHDA and SQIVND (reference sequence). This CDR3 has 14 amino acids. V lost 6 bases and J 7 bases, leaving 16 bases between the germline ends. CDR3 in DNA: TGTGCCAGTAGCCGCGGGGAGGGGTGGCAGCCCCAGCATTTT. This codes for CASSRGEGWQPQHF. Based on the CDR3 plus reference TRBV19 and TRBJ1-5, the full variable domain is DGGITQSPKYLFRKEGQNVTLSCEQNLNHDAMYWYRQDPGQGLRLIYYSQIVNDFQKGDIAEGYSVSREKKESFPLTVTSAQKNPTAFYLCASSRGEGWQPQHFGDGTRLSIL.

This rearrangement joins TRBV7-8 to TRBJ1-5, with D perhaps TRBD1 (6 bases). V shed 4 bases and J shed 1 base, with 11 bases lying between them. This CDR3 region has 15 residues. CDR1 is SGHVS and CDR2 is FQNEAQ in the germline V gene. The DNA for the CDR3 is TGTGCCAGCAGCTCACAGGGAGTAAGCAATCAGCCCCAGCATTTT. Translation gives CASSSQGVSNQPQHF.